Described below is a single T cell receptor (beta chain) sequence and its context. As originally analysed: Reference gene primer amplification in the assay estimated nucleated cell counts. Some clones are missing from TCRdb's copy, which holds only in-frame ones; the method was immunoSEQ multiplex PCR. For V, J and clone size, that table is used; D and trimming come from the DNA. The data contain under 250,000 clones, approximately 82% of them singletons. This sample was included in a study of blood T cell repertoires in COVID-19. Study-level background: Specimens from acute and convalescent COVID-19 originated in the United States, Italy and Spain. The cDNA or gDNA used as material had been derived from T cells, B-cell-depleted T cells, or PBMCs.

This CDR3 is 13 amino acids long. CDR1 MNHEY and CDR2 SVGEGT come from the germline V gene. V dropped 2 bases and J dropped 8 bases, with 10 bases sitting between them. Sequencing was done on a sample of peripheral blood. The sequence was obtained from a woman aged 40 to 55 with acute or convalescent COVID-19. The chain carries TRBV6-2 or TRBV6-3 and TRBJ1-5; D unclear. This chain's CDR3 is CASSYSLLEPQHF. CDR3 nucleotides: TGTGCCAGCAGTTACAGCCTTCTGGAGCCCCAGCATTTT.